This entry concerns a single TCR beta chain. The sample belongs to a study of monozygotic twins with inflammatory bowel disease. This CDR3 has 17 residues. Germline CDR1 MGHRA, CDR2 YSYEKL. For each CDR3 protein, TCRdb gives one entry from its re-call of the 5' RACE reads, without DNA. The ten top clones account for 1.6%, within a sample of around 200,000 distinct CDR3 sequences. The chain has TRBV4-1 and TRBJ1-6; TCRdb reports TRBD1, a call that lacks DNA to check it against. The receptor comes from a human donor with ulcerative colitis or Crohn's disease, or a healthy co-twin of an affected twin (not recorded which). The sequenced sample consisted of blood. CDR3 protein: CASSQMSGTGNNSPLHF.